This is a list of T cell receptor beta chains from one sample in a study of cytomegalovirus exposure and HLA in healthy donors. The data were produced by immunoSEQ multiplex PCR, yet TCRdb's version contains in-frame clones alone and is incomplete. The sample holds tens of thousands of clones, 75% seen once. Sequencing was done on a sample of PBMCs. Receptor source: a man aged 40-49 years in good health and CMV-seronegative. Each CDR3 is given with its conserved first and last residue. D genes are given only for firm matches. Size tells how often a clone was seen (once, few, many) or the class of an expanded clone, and some rows leave it out.

TRBV6-5	TRBD1	TRBJ1-1	-	15	CASSRTDRGLAEAFF	TGTGCCAGCAGTCGAACCGACAGGGGGCTAGCTGAAGCTTTCTTT
TRBV19	TRBD1	TRBJ2-5	-	17	CASSIWGGTGVQETQYF	TGTGCCAGTAGTATTTGGGGGGGGACAGGGGTTCAAGAGACCCAGTACTTC
TRBV2	-	TRBJ2-7	-	12	CASKEGSYEQYF	TGTGCCTCAAAGGAGGGTTCCTACGAGCAGTACTTC
TRBV7-9	-	TRBJ2-7	-	15	CASSLIGPISYEQYF	TGTGCCAGCAGCTTAATTGGGCCGATTTCCTACGAGCAGTACTTC
TRBV13	TRBD1	TRBJ2-1	-	16	CASSGRQGYSYNEQFF	TGTGCCAGCAGCGGACGACAGGGCTACAGCTACAATGAGCAGTTCTTC
TRBV9	-	TRBJ1-3	-	15	CASSVDIHSGNTIYF	TGTGCCAGCAGCGTGGACATTCACTCTGGAAACACCATATATTTT
TRBV5-4	-	TRBJ1-1	-	19	CASSLLSPGNLLLGTEAFF	TGTGCCAGCAGCTTGCTCAGTCCGGGAAACCTTTTGCTGGGGACTGAAGCTTTCTTT
TRBV4-2	-	TRBJ1-5	-	15	CASSGRADVNQPQHF	TGTGCCAGCAGCGGGCGGGCAGACGTTAATCAGCCCCAGCATTTT
TRBV5-1	-	TRBJ2-7	-	13	CASSPTTRREQYF	TGCGCCAGCAGCCCAACGACTAGACGCGAGCAGTACTTC
TRBV6-6	-	TRBJ1-6	-	14	CASSSGRYNSPLHF	TGTGCCAGCAGTTCTGGTCGGTATAATTCACCCCTCCACTTT
TRBV29-1	TRBD1	TRBJ1-4	-	13	CTGTPGGSEKLFF	TGCACCGGAACCCCAGGGGGCAGTGAAAAACTGTTTTTT
TRBV5-1	-	TRBJ1-1	few	14	CASSLAVTSTEAFF	TGCGCCAGCAGCTTGGCCGTTACGAGCACTGAAGCTTTCTTT
TRBV29-1	-	TRBJ1-1	once	14	CSVAGYDRNTEAFF	TGCAGCGTTGCAGGGTATGATCGGAACACTGAAGCTTTCTTT
TRBV5-1	-	TRBJ1-1	-	13	CASSQGKNTEAFF	TGCGCCAGCAGCCAGGGGAAGAACACTGAAGCTTTCTTT
TRBV27	TRBD1	TRBJ1-6	few	15	CASSFNDRVGSPLHF	TGTGCCAGCAGTTTCAATGACAGGGTCGGATCACCCCTCCACTTT
TRBV19	TRBD1	TRBJ1-5	-	14	CASSIRDRGRPQHF	TGTGCCAGTAGTATCCGGGACAGGGGTAGGCCCCAGCATTTT
TRBV4-1	TRBD1	TRBJ1-4	once	15	CASRRTGEGGEKLFF	TGCGCCAGCCGCAGAACAGGGGAAGGGGGTGAAAAACTGTTTTTT
TRBV10-3	TRBD1	TRBJ1-5	few	15	CAISRDRGLNQPQHF	TGTGCCATCAGCAGGGACAGGGGTCTTAATCAGCCCCAGCATTTT
TRBV5-4	TRBD1	TRBJ1-1	-	15	CASRDEEGANTEAFF	TGTGCCAGCAGAGATGAGGAGGGGGCAAACACTGAAGCTTTCTTT
TRBV29-1	TRBD1	TRBJ1-2	-	15	CSVEDGQGGLYGYTF	TGCAGCGTTGAAGATGGTCAGGGGGGACTCTATGGCTACACCTTC
TRBV7-9	-	TRBJ1-1	-	13	CASSLADSTEAFF	TGTGCCAGCAGCTTAGCGGACAGCACTGAAGCTTTCTTT
TRBV5-1	TRBD1	TRBJ1-1	-	16	CASSPDPGQLNTEAFF	TGCGCCAGCAGCCCTGACCCGGGACAGCTAAACACTGAAGCTTTCTTT
TRBV7-2	-	TRBJ1-6	-	15	CASSLFERDNSPLHF	TGTGCCAGCAGCTTATTCGAACGGGATAATTCACCCCTCCACTTT
TRBV28	-	TRBJ1-2	-	14	CASSGGRDNYGYTF	TGTGCCAGCAGTGGAGGAAGGGATAACTATGGCTACACCTTC
TRBV5-3	-	TRBJ1-2	-	14	CARSLGHPDYGYTF	TGTGCCAGAAGCTTGGGACACCCCGACTATGGCTACACCTTC
TRBV12-5	-	TRBJ2-5	-	13	CASGSDIQETQYF	TGTGCTAGTGGTTCGGACATCCAAGAGACCCAGTACTTC
TRBV29-1	-	TRBJ1-1	-	14	CSGGGGGRNTEAFF	TGCAGCGGCGGGGGTGGAGGGAGGAACACTGAAGCTTTCTTT
TRBV6-6	-	TRBJ1-4	-	11	CASMSNEKLFF	TGTGCCAGCATGAGTAATGAAAAACTGTTTTTT
TRBV9	-	TRBJ2-7	-	13	CASSVFSLGEQYF	TGTGCCAGCAGCGTGTTTTCCCTAGGCGAGCAGTACTTC
TRBV27	TRBD2	TRBJ2-7	-	15	CASSPSGTSSYEQYF	TGTGCCAGCAGTCCCTCCGGGACTAGCTCCTACGAGCAGTACTTC
TRBV6-5	TRBD1	TRBJ2-3	-	14	CASSYRDRGDTQYF	TGTGCCAGCAGTTACCGGGACAGGGGAGATACGCAGTATTTT
TRBV7-9	TRBD1	TRBJ2-1	once	17	CASSPQTGRRLGNEQFF	TGTGCCAGCAGCCCGCAGACAGGGAGAAGGTTGGGCAATGAGCAGTTCTTC
TRBV4-1	TRBD1	TRBJ2-6	few	14	CASGQVAGANVLTF	TGCGCCAGCGGACAGGTGGCTGGGGCCAACGTCCTGACTTTC
TRBV30	-	TRBJ1-4	-	14	CAWRRSDGNEKLFF	TGTGCCTGGAGGCGGTCGGATGGTAATGAAAAACTGTTTTTT
TRBV4-1	-	TRBJ1-1	-	15	CASSQVTGGDTEAFF	TGCGCCAGCAGCCAAGTCACCGGAGGGGACACTGAAGCTTTCTTT
TRBV5-4	-	TRBJ1-5	-	14	CASSLGGGNQPQHF	TGTGCCAGCAGCTTGGGCGGGGGTAATCAGCCCCAGCATTTT
TRBV2	-	TRBJ2-2	-	15	CASSLRSEPTGELFF	TGTGCCAGCAGTTTACGTTCGGAGCCCACCGGGGAGCTGTTTTTT
TRBV5-1	-	TRBJ1-2	few	12	CASSLDGGGYTF	TGCGCCAGCAGCTTGGATGGAGGAGGCTACACCTTC
TRBV28	TRBD1	TRBJ2-3	-	15	CASRGQGAGTDTQYF	TGTGCCAGCAGGGGACAGGGGGCCGGCACAGATACGCAGTATTTT
TRBV30	TRBD1	TRBJ1-4	-	14	CAWTAGQGNEKLFF	TGTGCCTGGACAGCGGGACAGGGAAATGAAAAACTGTTTTTT
TRBV19	-	TRBJ1-5	-	16	CASSPWPVYSNQPQHF	TGTGCCAGTAGTCCTTGGCCAGTGTATAGCAATCAGCCCCAGCATTTT
TRBV7-9	TRBD1	TRBJ1-2	-	14	CASSSTGGAYGYTF	TGTGCCAGCAGCTCAACAGGGGGCGCATATGGCTACACCTTC
TRBV28	TRBD1	TRBJ1-5	few	14	CASSLGQGLQPQHF	TGTGCCAGCAGCCTTGGACAGGGGCTGCAGCCCCAGCATTTT
TRBV5-1	-	TRBJ2-2	-	16	CASSHVRNRVTGELFF	TGCGCCAGCAGCCACGTGAGAAACAGGGTTACCGGGGAGCTGTTTTTT
TRBV7-3	TRBD1	TRBJ1-1	-	15	CASSPYSDRGTEAFF	TGTGCCAGCAGCCCGTATTCCGACAGGGGCACTGAAGCTTTCTTT
TRBV29-1	-	TRBJ2-7	-	14	CSVVGLSASTEQYF	TGCAGCGTTGTGGGCCTAAGTGCATCTACGGAGCAGTACTTC
TRBV7-8	TRBD1	TRBJ2-1	-	16	CASSLEAGGSYNEQFF	TGTGCCAGCAGCTTAGAGGCAGGGGGCTCCTACAATGAGCAGTTCTTC